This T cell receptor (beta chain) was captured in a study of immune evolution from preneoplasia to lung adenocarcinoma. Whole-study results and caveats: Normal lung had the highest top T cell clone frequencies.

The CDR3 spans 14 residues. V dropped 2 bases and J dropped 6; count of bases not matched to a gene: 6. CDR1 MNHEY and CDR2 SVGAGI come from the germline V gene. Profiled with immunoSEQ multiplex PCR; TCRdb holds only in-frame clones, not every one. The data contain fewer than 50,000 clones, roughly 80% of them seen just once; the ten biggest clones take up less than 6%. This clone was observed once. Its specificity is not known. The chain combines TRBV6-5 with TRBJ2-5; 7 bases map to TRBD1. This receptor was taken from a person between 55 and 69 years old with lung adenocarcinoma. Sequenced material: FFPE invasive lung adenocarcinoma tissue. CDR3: CASSYATGLQTQYF. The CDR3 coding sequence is TGTGCCAGCAGTTACGCGACAGGGTTACAGACCCAGTACTTC.